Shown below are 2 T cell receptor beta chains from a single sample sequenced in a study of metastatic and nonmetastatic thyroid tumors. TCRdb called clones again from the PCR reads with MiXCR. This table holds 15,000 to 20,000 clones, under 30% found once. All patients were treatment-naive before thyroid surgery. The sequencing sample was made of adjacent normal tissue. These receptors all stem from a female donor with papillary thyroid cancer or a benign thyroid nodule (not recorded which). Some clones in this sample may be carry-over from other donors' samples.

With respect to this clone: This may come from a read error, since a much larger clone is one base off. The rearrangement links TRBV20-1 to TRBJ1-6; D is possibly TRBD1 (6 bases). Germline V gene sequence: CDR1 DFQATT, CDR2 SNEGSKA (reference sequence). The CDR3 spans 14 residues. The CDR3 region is CNARGTGWGSPLHF. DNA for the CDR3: TGCAATGCTAGGGGAACAGGGTGGGGATCACCCCTCCACTTT.

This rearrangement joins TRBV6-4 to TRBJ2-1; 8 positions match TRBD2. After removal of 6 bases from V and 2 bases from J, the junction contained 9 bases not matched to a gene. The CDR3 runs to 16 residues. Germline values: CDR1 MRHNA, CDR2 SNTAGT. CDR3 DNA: TGTGCCAGCAGCCAAAGCGGGAGTCCCCCCTACAATGAGCAGTTCTTC. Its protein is CASSQSGSPPYNEQFF.